This TCR beta chain was recovered during a study of blood T cell repertoires in COVID-19. At the level of the study: In each case, the material was cDNA or gDNA derived from T cells, B-cell-depleted T cells, or PBMCs.

The CDR3 totals 15 residues. Per the germline V gene, CDR1 is SGDLS and CDR2 is YYNGEE. Trimming cost V 0 bases and J 0 bases, with 9 bases left between them. Study processing details: Estimation of nucleated cell counts relied on the amplification of reference gene primers. Sequencing was performed with immunoSEQ multiplex PCR; in TCRdb, only in-frame clones are kept and a portion is missing. V, J and clone size reflect that table, while D and trimming were determined from the DNA. The table shows some 180,000 clones, with roughly four fifths occurring only once. This clone appeared a single time. The chain links TRBV9 to TRBJ2-5; D is unclear. The sequence was collected from a man between 65 and 80 years old with active or convalescent COVID-19. The sample comprised peripheral blood. CDR3 sequence: CASSVGSVDQETQYF. The CDR3 coding sequence is TGTGCCAGCAGCGTAGGCAGCGTTGACCAAGAGACCCAGTACTTC.